The source of this T cell receptor (beta chain) is a study of cytomegalovirus exposure and HLA in healthy donors. This CDR3 is built from 14 residues. Germline CDR1 is MDHEN and CDR2 is SYDVKM. V lost 5 bases and J lost 4, with 12 bases in between. Regarding this clone: What it recognizes is unknown.

PCR was performed using 60 Vbeta and 13 Jbeta primers. TCRdb keeps only in-frame clones here, not all; method: immunoSEQ multiplex PCR. The table lists some 50,000 clones, around three quarters of them singletons. Overall study findings and caveats: In an earlier analysis, about 90% or about 30%: the productive usage of most TCR beta V segments. Later analysis placed DRB1 highest and HLA-C lowest in TCR association rates, which differed by HLA locus.

Sequences were obtained from PBMCs. The chain carries TRBV28 and TRBJ2-1, with D perhaps TRBD1 (6 bases). This receptor was obtained from a woman aged 50 to 60 in good health and CMV-seropositive. The CDR3 loop reads CASSGTGLYNEQFF. The CDR3 DNA reads as TGTGCCAGCAGTGGAACAGGGTTATACAATGAGCAGTTCTTC.